The 18 T cell receptor beta chains below all came from one sample that was sequenced in a study of blood T cells in healthy people across ages. Then a second PCR, running about 7 to 11 cycles, was carried out with a sample-barcoded 5' primer and a J-beta primer mix. TCRdb passed the 5' RACE reads through MiXCR, listing each CDR3 protein once. The sample holds around 1,800,000 distinct CDR3 sequences, about 39% seen once. What was sequenced was blood. These receptors were collected from a human donor in good health.

This clonotype was detected a few times. V gene TRBV5-5 combines with J gene TRBJ2-7, with 8 bases that match TRBD2. J lost 2 bases, V lost 2 bases, and 18 bases had no gene match. This CDR3 region has 19 residues. Germline V gene sequence: CDR1 SGHKS, CDR2 YYEKEE (reference sequence). CDR3: CASSFPEWPTGGETYEQYF. DNA of the CDR3: TGTGCCAGCAGCTTCCCAGAATGGCCTACCGGGGGGGAAACCTACGAGCAGTACTTC.

The CDR3 sequence is CSAPFLAGDETQYF. CDR3 sequence (DNA): TGCAGTGCTCCCTTCCTAGCGGGGGACGAGACCCAGTACTTC. V is TRBV20-1 and J is TRBJ2-5; 10 bases match TRBD2. This CDR3 is built from 14 residues. The germline CDR1 and CDR2 sequences are DFQATT and SNEGSKA (reference sequence). V was pared by 5 bases and J by 5 bases, with 8 bases of the junction left unmatched.

The table lists this clonotype with a few counts. This rearrangement joins TRBV6-5 to TRBJ2-7; 7 bases map to TRBD1. This CDR3 is 14 amino acids long. The trim removed 7 bases at V and 6 bases at J, leaving 12 bases unmatched. Germline CDR1 MNHEY, CDR2 SVGAGI. CDR3 residues: CASTLDGEGAEQYF. DNA for the CDR3: TGTGCCAGCACCCTCGACGGTGAGGGGGCCGAGCAGTACTTC.

With regard to this clonotype: Germline is not matched at one junction end, which may reflect a read error. This chain links TRBV2 with TRBJ2-1, with D perhaps assigned TRBD1 or TRBD2 (5 bases each). The CDR3 totals 14 residues. Germline lookup yields CDR1 SNHLY and CDR2 FYNNEI. Here the CDR3 DNA reads TGTGCCAGCAGGGAAGCCGGGACCCCCCCCGAGCAGTTCTTC. It yields the protein CASREAGTPPEQFF.

V and J are TRBV7-9 and TRBJ2-7; perhaps D is TRBD1 or TRBD2 (5 bases each). Germline V gene data show CDR1 as SEHNR and CDR2 as FQNEAQ (reference sequence). The V end lost 0 bases, the J end lost 6 bases, and 15 bases lay between the germline ends. The length of the CDR3 is 15 residues. Here the CDR3 DNA reads TGTGCCAGCAGCTTAGCTGGTCAGGGAGAGGTCGAGCAGTACTTC. Translation: CASSLAGQGEVEQYF.

This chain links TRBV6-5 with TRBJ1-2; TRBD1 matches 8 bases. V was pared by 8 bases and J by 0 bases, with 8 bases of the junction left unmatched. There are 15 residues in the CDR3. Germline V CDR1 and CDR2: MNHEY, SVGAGI. The CDR3 DNA reads TGTGCCAGCTATCCCGGGACAGGAGCTAACTATGGCTACACCTTC. Encoded protein: CASYPGTGANYGYTF.

The CDR3 region is CASSRAPSGGETQYF. In DNA, the CDR3 is TGTGCCAGCAGCCGTGCCCCTAGCGGGGGAGAGACCCAGTACTTC. The V and J genes are TRBV3-1 and TRBJ2-4; 10 bases line up with TRBD2. The J call is uncertain, as TRBJ2-5 better fits the DNA end. Germline assignment: CDR1 LGHDT and CDR2 YNNKEL (reference sequence). The length of the CDR3 is 15 residues.

The genes are TRBV28 and TRBJ2-5, with a tentative D call TRBD2 (5 bases). CDR1 and CDR2 from the germline V gene are MDHEN and SYDVKM. This CDR3 contains 14 residues. Between the trimmed V and J ends, which lost 3 bases and 1 base, there was a span of 9 bases. The DNA of the CDR3 is TGTGCCAGCAGTTTTACTAGGGTCCAAGAGACCCAGTACTTC. Protein sequence: CASSFTRVQETQYF.

This clonotype was counted a few times. The V and J genes are TRBV13 and TRBJ2-7; no clear D gene. Germline CDR1 and CDR2: PRHDT and FYEKMQ (reference sequence). The CDR3 runs to 11 residues. Between the trimmed V and J ends, which lost 5 bases and 7 bases, there was a span of 9 bases. Written as DNA, the CDR3 is TGTGCCAGCAGCGTAGCTGGGGAGCAGTACTTC. Translation gives CASSVAGEQYF.

This chain uses TRBV5-1 with TRBJ1-1; possibly TRBD1 for D (6 bases). Germline values: CDR1 SGHRS, CDR2 YFSETQ. This CDR3 comprises 14 residues. Trimming removed 6 bases at V and 4 bases at J, with 16 bases between. The CDR3 coding sequence is TGCGCCAGCACCGCGGGGGCGGGGACCACTGAAGCTTTCTTT. Its protein is CASTAGAGTTEAFF.

The CDR3 sequence is CASSAWRGDSTTEEQYF. For the CDR3, the DNA is TGTGCCAGTAGCGCCTGGCGTGGGGACTCTACTACAGAAGAGCAGTACTTC. The rearrangement joins TRBV11-2 to TRBJ2-4; TRBD2 is a possible D gene (6 bases). Deletions cut 9 bases from V and 13 bases from J, with 34 bases between. The CDR3 has 17 residues. Germline CDR1 is SGHAT and CDR2 is FQNNGV.

The rearrangement links TRBV29-1 to TRBJ1-1; D perhaps matches TRBD1 (5 bases). The CDR3 has 14 residues. Germline CDR1 SQVTM, CDR2 ANQGSEA. V shed 6 bases and J shed 2 bases, with 16 bases lying between them. The CDR3 nucleotides read TGCAGCGTCGCCCCCAGGGCAGCAAACACTGAAGCTTTCTTT. Translated, it gives CSVAPRAANTEAFF.

The rearrangement links TRBV7-2 to TRBJ2-3, with a weak D call TRBD2 (5 bases). V was shortened by 5 bases and J by 2 bases, with 14 bases between the two germline ends. Germline loops: CDR1 SGHTA, CDR2 FQGNSA. This CDR3 contains 15 residues. The CDR3 bases are TGTGCCAGCAGCCCGCATGGAGGCACCACAGATACGCAGTATTTT. Its translation: CASSPHGGTTDTQYF.

The chain links TRBV7-6 to TRBJ2-5; D not resolved. Germline V gives CDR1 SGHVS, CDR2 FNYEAQ. V was cut by 5 bases and J by 3 bases, with 13 bases left in between. The CDR3 has 14 residues. The CDR3 nucleotides read TGTGCCAGCAGCCAACCCGGGTGGGAAGAGACCCAGTACTTC. Its protein product is CASSQPGWEETQYF.

The gene calls are TRBV28 and TRBJ1-2; tentative D call: TRBD1 (5 bases). Germline values: CDR1 MDHEN, CDR2 SYDVKM. V lost 3 bases and J 8 bases, leaving 16 bases between the germline ends. The CDR3 is made up of 14 amino acids. The CDR3 DNA reads as TGTGCCAGCAGTTTTGCTGTGGGGCCGGGCGGCTACACCTTC. This sequence encodes CASSFAVGPGGYTF.

The J gene is TRBJ2-6, the V gene TRBV6-5, with a possible D match to TRBD1 (5 bases). The CDR3 runs 16 residues. The V and J ends lost 6 bases and 0 bases respectively, with 12 bases between them. The V gene's germline CDR1 is MNHEY and CDR2 SVGAGI. CDR3 sequence: CASRPIQGSGANVLTF. In DNA form, the CDR3 reads TGTGCCAGCAGGCCCATTCAGGGCTCTGGGGCCAACGTCCTGACTTTC.

The V gene is TRBV24-1, the J gene TRBJ1-2, with no clear D. The V end lost 2 bases, the J end lost 4 bases, and 16 bases lay between the germline ends. Germline V gene data show CDR1 as KGHDR and CDR2 as SFDVKD. The CDR3 has 16 residues. CDR3 nucleotides: TGTGCCACCAGTGATTGGGTTGACGGGAAGACCTATGGCTACACCTTC. Translated, it gives CATSDWVDGKTYGYTF.

Of note for this clonotype: The junction shows a germline mismatch at one end, possibly a read error. CDR3: CASSLQGAPGANVQTF. CDR3 in DNA: TGTGCCAGCAGCTTACAGGGGGCGCCTGGGGCCAACGTCCAGACTTTC. The chain couples TRBV5-1 to TRBJ2-6; 9 positions match TRBD1. Per germline, CDR1 SGHRS and CDR2 YFSETQ. The CDR3 has 16 amino acids.